This T cell receptor (beta chain) came from a study of T cell changes during pregnancy in multiple sclerosis. The data were produced by immunoSEQ multiplex PCR, yet TCRdb's version contains in-frame clones alone and is incomplete. The table lists about 40,000 clones, approximately 92% of them singletons. Germline V gene lookup returns CDR1 SEHNR and CDR2 FQNEAQ (reference sequence). Trimming removed 1 base at V and 5 bases at J, with 6 bases between. The CDR3 extends over 12 amino acids. Sequenced here: CD8+ T cells from peripheral blood mononuclear cells, sampled in the first trimester of pregnancy. The chain employs TRBV7-9 and TRBJ2-7; D gene uncertain. The source is a female donor with multiple sclerosis, enrolled in a pregnancy study. CDR3 protein: CASSLDSDEQYF. CDR3 coding DNA: TGTGCCAGCAGCTTAGACAGTGACGAGCAGTACTTC.